One and the same sample provided the 11 T cell receptor beta chains below, sequenced in a study of blood T cell repertoires in COVID-19. Only in-frame clones appear in the TCRdb table, and some are missing; sequencing was by immunoSEQ multiplex PCR. Found here are hundreds of thousands of clones, about 85% of them singletons; the top ten hold approximately 8%. Sequencing input: peripheral blood. Receptors were obtained from a woman older than 75 with acute or convalescent COVID-19.

The rearrangement links TRBV6-6 to TRBJ2-7; 10 bases align to TRBD1. V lost 5 bases and J lost 2; bases outside the gene matches: 3. Germline loops: CDR1 MNHNY, CDR2 SVGAGI (reference sequence). The CDR3 spans 14 residues. DNA of the CDR3: TGTGCCAGCAGTACAGGACAGGGGGCCTACGAGCAGTACTTC. Protein product: CASSTGQGAYEQYF.

The chain carries TRBV2 and TRBJ1-4, with 9 nucleotides matching TRBD1. V gave up 6 bases and J gave up 5 bases; unmatched junction bases: 10. The CDR3 has 16 amino acids. Germline CDR1 is SNHLY and CDR2 is FYNNEI. CDR3 nucleotide sequence: TGTGCCAGCAGCCCACGGGAGGGGACAGGGAATGAAAAACTGTTTTTT. Translated: CASSPREGTGNEKLFF.

The chain joins TRBV5-1 to TRBJ1-2; no reliable D call. The CDR3 is made up of 15 amino acids. The germline V and J ends were trimmed by 0 bases and 6 bases, with 15 bases remaining between them. Per the germline V gene, CDR1 is SGHRS and CDR2 is YFSETQ. The CDR3 here is CASSLEATVGNGYTF. The CDR3 nucleotides read TGCGCCAGCAGCTTGGAGGCAACAGTTGGCAATGGCTACACCTTC.

This chain joins TRBV5-4 and TRBJ2-3, with TRBD2 identical over 10 bases. Germline CDR1 and CDR2: SGHNT and YYREEE (reference sequence). Losses at the gene ends were 2 bases for V and 5 bases for J; bases not matched to a gene: 5. CDR3 length: 15 residues. CDR3 nucleotides: TGTGCCAGCAGCTTACCCTTAGCGGGGGGAGATACGCAGTATTTT. It is translated as CASSLPLAGGDTQYF. The whole variable domain, filled in from reference TRBV5-4 and TRBJ2-3, reads ETGVTQSPTHLIKTRGQQVTLRCSSQSGHNTVSWYQQALGQGPQFIFQYYREEENGRGNFPPRFSGLQFPNYSSELNVNALELDDSALYLCASSLPLAGGDTQYFGPGTRLTVL.

The CDR3 nucleotides read TGTGCCAGCAGCTTGGCAGGAGGGGTAGGTGGCTACACCTTC. Its protein product is CASSLAGGVGGYTF. This chain connects TRBV5-6 to TRBJ1-2; D possibly corresponds to TRBD1 (5 bases). Trimming shortened V by 0 bases and J by 7 bases, and 13 bases separated the two germline ends. Germline CDR1 reads SGHDT; CDR2 reads YYEEEE. This CDR3 has 14 residues. The whole variable domain, remainder taken from reference TRBV5-6 and TRBJ1-2, is DAGVTQSPTHLIKTRGQQVTLRCSPKSGHDTVSWYQQALGQGPQFIFQYYEEEERQRGNFPDRFSGHQFPNYSSELNVNALLLGDSALYLCASSLAGGVGGYTFGSGTRLTVV.

V is TRBV5-6 and J is TRBJ1-2, with 7 bases fitting TRBD1. The CDR3 has 13 amino acids. The germline gives CDR1 SGHDT, CDR2 YYEEEE. J gave up 5 bases and V 4 bases, and 5 bases lay outside the gene matches. CDR3 protein: CASSATGQYGYTF. CDR3 bases: TGTGCCAGCAGCGCGACAGGGCAATATGGCTACACCTTC. The variable domain in full, completed from reference TRBV5-6 and TRBJ1-2, reads DAGVTQSPTHLIKTRGQQVTLRCSPKSGHDTVSWYQQALGQGPQFIFQYYEEEERQRGNFPDRFSGHQFPNYSSELNVNALLLGDSALYLCASSATGQYGYTFGSGTRLTVV.

The gene calls are TRBV14 and TRBJ2-7; D possibly corresponds to TRBD1 (6 bases). This CDR3 is built from 13 residues. Trimming took 4 bases from V and 5 from J, leaving 12 bases between them. The germline V gene has CDR1 SGHDN and CDR2 FVKESK. CDR3 in DNA: TGTGCCAGCAGCCGAACCGGGACAAACGAGCAGTACTTC. As protein: CASSRTGTNEQYF. Using reference TRBV14 and TRBJ2-7 for the parts outside the CDR3, the full variable domain is EAGVTQFPSHSVIEKGQTVTLRCDPISGHDNLYWYRRVMGKEIKFLLHFVKESKQDESGMPNNRFLAERTGGTYSTLKVQPAELEDSGVYFCASSRTGTNEQYFGPGTRLTVT.

As DNA, the CDR3 is TGTGCCATCAGTGCCCCAGGACAGAATGAAAAACTGTTTTTT. It specifies CAISAPGQNEKLFF. J is TRBJ1-4 and V is TRBV10-3; TRBD1 might be the D (6 bases). Germline CDR1 is ENHRY and CDR2 is SYGVKD. The V and J ends lost 4 bases and 5 bases respectively, with 11 bases between them. The CDR3 length is 14 residues.

The sample holds one count of this clone. This chain uses TRBV28 with TRBJ1-2, with 8 bases fitting TRBD1. The junction had 3 bases not matched to a gene; V was cut back by 7 bases and J by 2 bases. The CDR3 is made up of 13 amino acids. Germline CDR1 reads MDHEN; CDR2 reads SYDVKM. CDR3 loop: CASNPGGNYGYTF. CDR3 DNA sequence: TGTGCCAGCAATCCAGGGGGCAACTATGGCTACACCTTC.

This chain links TRBV2 with TRBJ2-1; 7 positions agree with TRBD1. Germline CDR1 and CDR2: SNHLY and FYNNEI. V lost 5 bases and J lost 5; bases outside the gene matches: 3. This CDR3 is built from 13 residues. As DNA, the CDR3 is TGTGCCAGCAGTAAAGACAGGGACAATGAGCAGTTCTTC. Its translation is CASSKDRDNEQFF.

The rearrangement uses TRBV19 and TRBJ1-1, with a tentative D call TRBD1 (5 bases). Germline V lookup: CDR1 LNHDA, CDR2 SQIVND (reference sequence). V was pared by 3 bases and J by 3 bases, with 11 bases between. This CDR3 contains 14 residues. The CDR3 protein is CASSMNRWDTEAFF. The CDR3 region has the DNA TGTGCCAGTAGTATGAACAGGTGGGACACTGAAGCTTTCTTT. Using reference TRBV19 and TRBJ1-1 for the parts outside the CDR3, the full variable domain is DGGITQSPKYLFRKEGQNVTLSCEQNLNHDAMYWYRQDPGQGLRLIYYSQIVNDFQKGDIAEGYSVSREKKESFPLTVTSAQKNPTAFYLCASSMNRWDTEAFFGQGTRLTVV.